This T cell receptor (beta chain) was retrieved from a study of Ad26.COV2.S vaccination and SARS-CoV-2 variants (dated by TCRdb to the early 2020s). Background on the whole study: Vaccine-arm donors were drawn from COV1001, a multicentre, randomized, double-blind, placebo-controlled phase I-IIa trial of Ad26.COV2.S in healthy adults. Ad26.COV2.S was administered intramuscularly at a dose of 5x10^10 or 1x10^11 viral particles, either as one shot or as two shots given 56 days apart. TCRbeta repertoire sequencing served as the tool for gauging how specific and how broad the SARS-CoV-2-reactive T cell receptors were following Ad26.COV2.S vaccination. The TCR-sequenced set comprised approximately 32 samples: some 19 Ad26.COV2.S vaccine recipients, 5 placebo recipients and 8 SARS-CoV-2 convalescent individuals. Participants in the trial were split at random into five groups of five each, receiving low-dose or high-dose Ad26.COV2.S once or twice, or else placebo on both occasions. Investigators remained blinded to trial group allocation during experiments and outcome assessment. The full study reports these points: The study lacked the statistical power to compare responses across vaccine doses or regimens. Ad26.COV2.S recipients had higher spike-specific TCR breadth than placebo recipients (P = 0.0014). After vaccination, substantial breadth of spike-specific CD8+ and CD4+ T cell responses was reported. Vaccine and placebo recipients had comparable non-spike TCR breadth, which fits with the vaccine containing only spike. The authors noted that total T cell responses may have been underestimated by the TCR breadth and depth analyses.

The CDR3 runs 16 residues from the cysteine to the phenylalanine. Only the CDR3 region is kept as DNA, spanning 48 bases read in frame from base 1. The germline ends are 18 bases apart after V is trimmed by 6 bases and J by 2 bases. CDR1 and CDR2 (MNHNY, SVGAGI) derive from the germline V gene (reference sequence). The immunoSEQ Assay was the method used to sequence TCRbeta CDR3 regions. After extraction, genomic DNA underwent amplification by bias-controlled multiplex PCR, followed by high-throughput sequencing. Turning to the authors' computational methods: To quantify the absolute abundance of every unique TCRbeta CDR3 region, sequences were collapsed and filtered. T cell fraction was estimated by normalizing TCRbeta template counts to usable DNA, with usable DNA measured through amplification of reference genes found in all nucleated cells. Repertoire TCRs were annotated as SARS-CoV-2-specific by exact matching of V gene, CDR3 amino acid sequence and J gene to a known reactive TCR set. The reference SARS-CoV-2 TCR set was obtained from MIRA and was filtered for enrichment in COVID-19-positive ImmuneCODE repertoires, whereby public or cross-reactive TCRs were removed. Using the MIRA antigens, annotated TCRs were further analysed by specific ORF or by position within an ORF. Breadth was defined as annotated unique rearrangements over total unique productive rearrangements; depth was the summed frequency of those rearrangements. Group comparisons of TCR breadth used two-sided Wilcoxon rank-sum tests. TCRdb provides this immuneACCESS table in a form limited to in-frame rearrangements. Some clones are lacking; in checked studies, under half of them reflect an unresolved V gene, and why the rest are absent is not known. V, J and clone size were drawn from that table, and D and trimming were deduced from the DNA. The table for this sample lists roughly 270,000 clones; roughly 86% of them were counted only once. Jointly, the top ten make up about 3.1% of the sample.

In the case of this clone: Its specific antigen is unknown. No much larger clone exists at a distance of one base, and base qualities are not known.

The treatment or condition label for this specimen denotes: roughly 19 received Ad26.COV2.S at low or high dose, single or two shots; five or six received placebo; per-sample allocation not given. Repertoires of vaccine and placebo recipients were sequenced from samples taken on day 63 after the first injection. Cohort 1b enrolled around 23 adults aged 18-55 years at a single site in Boston, USA, between 29 July and 7 August 2020. As a vaccine, Ad26.COV2.S was a replication-incompetent adenovirus type 26 vector that expressed a prefusion-stabilized SARS-CoV-2 spike protein derived from the original Wuhan strain.

The receptor was isolated from a person aged 18-60 years who received the Ad26.COV2.S COVID-19 vaccine or a placebo. The source material was peripheral blood, sampled in a trial of Ad26.COV2.S vaccine versus placebo. The sequence is built from TRBV6-6 and TRBJ2-3, and TRBD2 may be the D gene, going by 6 matching bases. The nucleotides are TGTGCCAGCAGGCCGGGGGTGCGGAAGGACACAGATACGCAGTATTTT. It translates to CASRPGVRKDTDTQYF.